What follows are 28 T cell receptor beta chains derived from one specimen sequenced in a study of cytomegalovirus exposure and HLA in healthy donors. In the PCR, 60 Vbeta and 13 Jbeta primers were used. Produced via immunoSEQ multiplex PCR; TCRdb's table is partial and in-frame only. The table records approximately 220,000 clones, over 60% of them present only once. The specimen was PBMCs. Every receptor here comes from a man aged 18 to 29 in good health and CMV-seronegative.

This clone has more than one count but fewer than ten. The rearrangement links TRBV28 to TRBJ1-1; tentative D call: TRBD1 (6 bases). CDR1 is MDHEN and CDR2 is SYDVKM in the germline V gene. This CDR3 spans 15 amino acids. Trimming cost V 7 bases and J 0 bases, with 15 bases left between them. CDR3 DNA sequence: TGTGCCAGCATTAAGGGGACACCATTGAACACTGAAGCTTTCTTT. This gives the protein CASIKGTPLNTEAFF.

This chain links TRBV6-5 with TRBJ1-2, with 7 bases matching TRBD1. CDR3 size: 12 residues. Germline V gene sequence: CDR1 MNHEY, CDR2 SVGAGI. The V segment lost 5 bases and the J segment 8 bases; nucleotides outside the gene matches: 5. CDR3 DNA: TGTGCCAGCAGTGGACAGGTCCGGGGCTACACCTTC. Its translation: CASSGQVRGYTF.

Of note for this clone: An end of the junction does not agree with germline; a read error may underlie this. The rearrangement joins TRBV7-9 to TRBJ1-3, with 10 positions matching TRBD1. The CDR3 has 16 amino acids. The germline V gene encodes CDR1 SEHNR and CDR2 FQNEAQ (reference sequence). DNA of the CDR3: TGTTCCAGCAGCTTAGGGGACAGGGGCACTGGAAACACCATATATTTT. Translation gives CSSSLGDRGTGNTIYF.

This chain connects TRBV28 to TRBJ1-2; D call uncertain. The CDR3 contains 15 residues. The V gene lost 4 bases and the J gene lost 5 bases, with 17 bases spanning the gap. Germline CDR1 MDHEN, CDR2 SYDVKM. CDR3: CASSSPRTVPYGYTF. In DNA form, the CDR3 reads TGTGCCAGCAGTTCCCCTCGGACTGTCCCATATGGCTACACCTTC.

Remarks on this clone: This is likely a read error, given that the CDR3 carries no conserved phenylalanine or tryptophan at its end. Because the CDR3's place on the DNA is in doubt, the DNA is left out and the CDR3 is given as listed by TCRdb. The CDR3 loop reads CASSSEFPAA. This chain links TRBV6-9 with TRBJ1-4. Germline values: CDR1 MNHGY, CDR2 SVAAGI. The CDR3 is 10 amino acids in total, end residues counted.

V usage is TRBV7-6 and J usage is TRBJ2-1, with D possibly being TRBD2 (5 bases). V lost 5 bases and J lost 6, with 17 bases in between. CDR3 size: 15 residues. Germline CDR1 is SGHVS and CDR2 is FNYEAQ. The CDR3 here is CASSLTRAGLNEQFF. CDR3 sequence (DNA): TGTGCCAGCAGCCTCACGCGGGCTGGACTCAATGAGCAGTTCTTC.

The V gene is TRBV5-3, the J gene TRBJ2-7; 11 bases agree with TRBD2. TRBV5-3 is an ORF, and what it does is uncertain. J gave up 2 bases and V 5 bases, and 6 bases lay outside the gene matches. The CDR3 totals 15 residues. The DNA for the CDR3 is TGTGCCAGAAGACAGGGACTAGCGGAGACCTACGAGCAGTACTTC. Protein product: CARRQGLAETYEQYF.

This chain uses TRBV30 with TRBJ1-1, with D possibly being TRBD1 (5 bases). CDR3 length: 17 residues. Germline CDR1 and CDR2: GTSNPN and SVGIG (reference sequence). V lost 3 bases to trimming and J lost 1 base, with 21 bases between them. The CDR3 coding sequence is TGTGCCTGGAGCCGATCGGTCGGGGGTGGCAGGAACACTGAAGCTTTCTTT. This gives the protein CAWSRSVGGGRNTEAFF.

The genes are TRBV11-3 and TRBJ2-1; 12 bases are a match to TRBD2. This CDR3 is 15 amino acids long. V shed 2 bases, J shed 6 bases, and the junction held 2 bases outside the gene matches. Germline loops: CDR1 SGHNT, CDR2 YENEEA. CDR3 DNA sequence: TGTGCCAGCAGCTTACAGACTAGCGGGAGCAATGAGCAGTTCTTC. This gives the protein CASSLQTSGSNEQFF.

As DNA, the CDR3 is TGTGCCTGGAGTACAGCCTATGGCTACACCTTC. It translates to CAWSTAYGYTF. V is TRBV30 and J is TRBJ1-2; D gene uncertain. Germline-derived CDR1 and CDR2 are GTSNPN and SVGIG (reference sequence). Trimming took 2 bases from V and 4 from J, leaving 5 bases between them. The CDR3 has 11 residues.

Note on this clone: A junction end diverges from the germline sequence, so it may reflect a read error. The V call is TRBV5-1, the J call TRBJ1-1; a weak D match, TRBD1 (6 bases). Germline CDR1 SGHRS, CDR2 YFSETQ. The CDR3 is 13 residues long. The chain's CDR3 is CASSLGTPGAPSF. CDR3 DNA sequence: TGCGCCAGCAGCTTAGGTACCCCAGGGGCCCCCTCCTTT.

The chain carries TRBV4-1 and TRBJ1-1; weak D call: TRBD1 (6 bases). V lost 3 bases and J lost 2, with 10 bases in between. CDR3 length equals 14 residues. Germline V gene sequence: CDR1 MGHRA, CDR2 YSYEKL. Here the CDR3 DNA reads TGCGCCAGCAGCCAGGTACAGGGAAACACTGAAGCTTTCTTT. Its protein is CASSQVQGNTEAFF.

In regard to this clone: The junction departs from the called germline gene at one end, perhaps through a read error. The genes are TRBV7-9 and TRBJ2-7; 7 nucleotides line up with TRBD2. The CDR3 contains 16 residues. Germline lookup yields CDR1 SEHNR and CDR2 FQNEAQ (reference sequence). This chain's CDR3 is CSSSLAYSGRHYEQYF. The CDR3 nucleotides are TGTTCCAGCAGCTTAGCTTATAGCGGGCGGCACTACGAGCAGTACTTC.

This chain connects TRBV10-3 to TRBJ1-4; D perhaps matches TRBD1 (5 bases). CDR1 and CDR2 (germline): ENHRY, SYGVKD. The CDR3 is 15 residues long. Trimming left V 2 bases short and J 3 bases short, with 10 bases between. DNA for the CDR3: TGTGCCATCAGTGAGACGGGGACTTCTAATGAAAAACTGTTTTTT. As protein: CAISETGTSNEKLFF.

J is TRBJ1-2 and V is TRBV4-1, with D tentatively TRBD1 (5 bases). Between the trimmed V and J ends, which lost 2 bases and 3 bases, there was a span of 13 bases. This CDR3 spans 15 amino acids. Germline loops: CDR1 MGHRA, CDR2 YSYEKL. The CDR3 sequence is CASSQPFRADYGYTF. In DNA form, the CDR3 reads TGCGCCAGCAGCCAACCCTTCAGGGCTGACTATGGCTACACCTTC.

CDR3 sequence reads: CASSVGRQIQDTQYF. The CDR3 bases are TGTGCCAGCAGCGTAGGCAGGCAGATCCAAGATACGCAGTATTTT. The chain is built from TRBV9 and TRBJ2-3; D ambiguous. The CDR3 extends over 15 amino acids. Germline CDR1 reads SGDLS; CDR2 reads YYNGEE. Trimming cost V 0 bases and J 5 bases, with 13 bases left between them.

This clone was counted between two and nine times. The chain recombines TRBV5-6 with TRBJ2-7; D may be TRBD1 (6 bases). The CDR3 length is 12 residues. The germline V gene has CDR1 SGHDT and CDR2 YYEEEE. Trimming removed 4 bases from V and 7 bases from J, with 12 bases in between. CDR3 bases: TGTGCCAGCAGCCGCGGACAGTTAGAGCAGTACTTC. Its protein product is CASSRGQLEQYF.

V is TRBV30 and J is TRBJ1-1; D perhaps matches TRBD1 (6 bases). The CDR3 contains 15 residues. V lost 2 bases and J 0 bases, leaving 13 bases between the germline ends. CDR1 and CDR2 from the germline V gene are GTSNPN and SVGIG (reference sequence). In DNA, the CDR3 is TGTGCCTGGAGTTTATACCCAGGGGTGAACACTGAAGCTTTCTTT. The encoded protein is CAWSLYPGVNTEAFF. Full variable domain (rest looked up from reference TRBV30 and TRBJ1-1): SQTIHQWPATLVQPVGSPLSLECTVEGTSNPNLYWYRQAAGRGLQLLFYSVGIGQISSEVPQNLSASRPQDRQFILSSKKLLLSDSGFYLCAWSLYPGVNTEAFFGQGTRLTVV.

The chain combines TRBV5-6 with TRBJ1-2; D might be TRBD1 (5 bases). Trimming stripped 1 base from V and 3 bases from J, with 10 bases between. Germline V CDR1 and CDR2: SGHDT, YYEEEE. The CDR3 runs 14 residues. CDR3 sequence (DNA): TGTGCCAGCAGCTTGCTTCAGGGTTACTATGGCTACACCTTC. It yields the protein CASSLLQGYYGYTF.

The chain couples TRBV10-2 to TRBJ1-5; no clear D. This CDR3 is 13 amino acids long. Trimming took 8 bases from V and 4 from J, leaving 12 bases between them. CDR1 and CDR2 from the germline V gene are WSHSY and SAAADI. As DNA, the CDR3 is TGCGCCAGCCGTTTACAGCTGAATCAGCCCCAGCATTTT. This translates into CASRLQLNQPQHF.

The V gene is TRBV27, the J gene TRBJ1-5; no definite D call. Germline CDR1 reads MNHEY; CDR2 reads SMNVEV (reference sequence). This CDR3 is 14 amino acids long. V lost 2 bases and J lost 2, with 7 bases in between. The CDR3 loop is CASSLIGRNQPQHF. The CDR3, as DNA: TGTGCCAGCAGTTTAATCGGTCGCAATCAGCCCCAGCATTTT.

A note on this clone: One junction end does not reproduce the germline sequence, and a read error may be involved. CDR3 coding DNA: TGTGCTAGCAGCTTAACTAGCGGGAGATACAATGAGCAGTTCTTC. Its translation: CASSLTSGRYNEQFF. This chain uses TRBV7-7 with TRBJ2-1; 11 bases map to TRBD2. The CDR3 is 15 residues long. Per the germline V gene, CDR1 is SSHAT and CDR2 is FNYEAQ (reference sequence).

The rearrangement joins TRBV19 to TRBJ1-2; no firm D call. The CDR3 is made up of 15 amino acids. Looked up from germline, CDR1 is LNHDA and CDR2 is SQIVND (reference sequence). The V and J ends lost 0 bases and 2 bases respectively, with 10 bases between them. Here the CDR3 reads CASSIEYQANYGYTF. The CDR3 DNA sequence: TGTGCCAGTAGTATAGAGTACCAGGCGAACTATGGCTACACCTTC.

For the CDR3, the DNA is TGTGCCTGGAGTTCGGGACTAGGTGTAAACGAGCAGTACTTC. Encoded protein: CAWSSGLGVNEQYF. The chain is built from TRBV30 and TRBJ2-7; 8 nucleotides agree with TRBD2. Germline lookup yields CDR1 GTSNPN and CDR2 SVGIG (reference sequence). V gave up 2 bases and J gave up 5 bases; unmatched junction bases: 8. CDR3 size: 14 residues.

This sequence joins TRBV19 and TRBJ1-1; a possible D gene is TRBD1 (5 bases). CDR1 and CDR2 (germline): LNHDA, SQIVND (reference sequence). With 7 bases removed from V and 5 bases from J, the gap between germline ends came to 14 bases. CDR3 length equals 13 residues. The CDR3 nucleotides are TGTGCCAGTACGCGGACAAGCGGGACTGAAGCTTTCTTT. This encodes CASTRTSGTEAFF.

This chain joins TRBV6-5 and TRBJ1-2, with 7 bases aligning to TRBD1. Per germline, CDR1 MNHEY and CDR2 SVGAGI. This CDR3 is 14 amino acids long. With 7 bases clipped from V and 3 bases from J, the junction kept 8 bases outside the gene matches. CDR3 bases: TGTGCCAGCAAGTACAGAGACAGGGACTATGGCTACACCTTC. Encoded protein: CASKYRDRDYGYTF.

DNA for the CDR3: TGTGCCAGCACCAAAGGGACAGGGGGGACTGAAGCTTTCTTT. Protein sequence: CASTKGTGGTEAFF. V gene TRBV6-5 combines with J gene TRBJ1-1, with 11 bases that match TRBD1. The CDR3 is 14 amino acids. Germline V gene sequence: CDR1 MNHEY, CDR2 SVGAGI. V lost 7 bases and J lost 5; bases outside the gene matches: 6.

V and J are TRBV19 and TRBJ2-1; TRBD2 might be the D (6 bases). The CDR3 is 15 residues long. The V end lost 5 bases, the J end lost 2 bases, and 13 bases lay between the germline ends. Germline CDR1 reads LNHDA; CDR2 reads SQIVND (reference sequence). The CDR3 DNA is TGTGCCAGTAGTGTTTCGGGACTTGCCTACAATGAGCAGTTCTTC. This sequence encodes CASSVSGLAYNEQFF.